This T cell receptor (beta chain) comes out of a study of T cells in Graves' hyperthyroidism and ophthalmopathy. Deletions cut 1 base from V and 1 base from J, with 8 bases between. Germline CDR1 is MDHEN and CDR2 is SYDVKM. This CDR3 is 15 amino acids long. RNA transcripts served as the template for amplifying TCR beta CDR3 regions. The study used the HTBI primer set for a first-round RT-PCR of the TCR CDR3. TCRdb re-called the multiplex PCR reads with MiXCR, one entry per CDR3 protein. The table records almost 600,000 distinct CDR3 sequences, about 15% of them present only once. This clonotype was recorded at least ten times.

The gene calls are TRBV28 and TRBJ1-5, with a tentative D call TRBD1 (5 bases). This clonotype originated in a woman aged 25 to 39 with Graves' hyperthyroidism that later progressed to Graves' ophthalmopathy. Sequencing was performed on blood. The CDR3 here is CASSLYRRSNQPQHF. In DNA form, the CDR3 reads TGTGCCAGCAGTTTATACAGGAGAAGCAATCAGCCCCAGCATTTT.